A few counts support the clone carrying this T cell receptor (beta chain). The CDR3 covers 18 residues. Germline assignment: CDR1 SGHTA and CDR2 FQGTGA. The V end lost 0 bases, the J end lost 3 bases, and 20 bases lay between the germline ends. This sample is part of a study of T cells in Graves' hyperthyroidism and ophthalmopathy. RNA transcripts were the template for amplifying TCR beta CDR3 regions. TCR CDR3 regions were first amplified by RT-PCR with HTBI primers. TCRdb re-derived calls from the multiplex PCR reads in MiXCR, one entry per CDR3 protein. The table lists over 500,000 distinct CDR3 sequences, 13% to 15% of them singletons.

This clonotype was obtained from a middle-aged woman with Graves' hyperthyroidism. The sample taken for sequencing was blood. The rearrangement uses TRBV7-3 and TRBJ1-1; D possibly corresponds to TRBD1 (6 bases). The CDR3: CASSLTGDKGRGDTEAFF. DNA for the CDR3: TGTGCCAGCAGCTTAACGGGGGACAAGGGGCGGGGGGACACTGAAGCTTTCTTT.